Listed here are 18 T cell receptor beta chains from one sample, sequenced in a study of T-cell reconstitution after alpha-beta-depleted transplantation in children. For TCRbeta, the library was prepared with unique molecular identifiers. From the PCR reads, TCRdb called clonotypes with MiXCR, one entry per CDR3 protein. The sample comprises about 110,000 distinct CDR3 sequences, 10% of which are singletons, and less than 45% rests with the top ten. The sample consisted of PBMCs, taken before TCRalphabeta/CD19-depleted stem cell transplant. These TCRs come from a boy between 2 and 10 years old with acute lymphoblastic leukemia, due to receive a stem cell transplant.

The V and J genes are TRBV28 and TRBJ1-1, with D hard to call. With 10 bases removed from V and 2 bases from J, the gap between germline ends came to 20 bases. Germline V gives CDR1 MDHEN, CDR2 SYDVKM. The CDR3 spans 15 residues. CDR3 DNA: TGTGCCACCCTAAGACAATGGACCCTTAACACTGAAGCTTTCTTT. Protein product: CATLRQWTLNTEAFF.

The V call is TRBV20-1, the J call TRBJ2-1; D is undetermined. Germline assignment: CDR1 DFQATT and CDR2 SNEGSKA (reference sequence). CDR3 length: 15 amino acids. The V end was cut by 3 bases, the J end by 0 bases, with 12 bases between. CDR3: CSARGGHFSYNEQFF. CDR3 DNA: TGCAGTGCTAGGGGCGGCCATTTCTCCTACAATGAGCAGTTCTTC.

The chain is built from TRBV20-1 and TRBJ2-3, with D tentatively TRBD1 (6 bases). V gave up 6 bases and J gave up 2 bases, with 12 bases separating them. CDR1 is DFQATT, CDR2 SNEGSKA, per germline (reference sequence). The CDR3 consists of 13 residues. CDR3 nucleotide sequence: TGCAGTGCGAGCCGGGACAACACAGATACGCAGTATTTT. Its protein product is CSASRDNTDTQYF.

This clonotype has at least ten counts. The chain is built from TRBV7-2 and TRBJ2-5, with D tentatively TRBD2 (5 bases). CDR1 SGHTA and CDR2 FQGNSA come from the germline V gene. The length of the CDR3 is 13 residues. With 4 bases removed from V and 5 bases from J, the gap between germline ends came to 11 bases. CDR3 DNA sequence: TGTGCCAGCAGCTCCCCGGGGAAGGAGACCCAGTACTTC. Protein sequence: CASSSPGKETQYF. The variable domain in full, completed from reference TRBV7-2 and TRBJ2-5, reads GAGVSQSPSNKVTEKGKDVELRCDPISGHTALYWYRQSLGQGLEFLIYFQGNSAPDKSGLPSDRFSAERTGGSVSTLTIQRTQQEDSAVYLCASSSPGKETQYFGPGTRLLVL.

This clonotype showed up just a few times. V gene TRBV18 combines with J gene TRBJ2-5; D is unclear. Germline lookup yields CDR1 KGHSH and CDR2 LQKENI. CDR3 length equals 10 residues. Trimming stripped 9 bases from V and 1 base from J, with 3 bases between. The CDR3 protein is CARVQETQYF. The DNA for the CDR3 is TGTGCCAGAGTCCAAGAGACCCAGTACTTC.

The table lists this clonotype with a few counts. The chain joins TRBV20-1 to TRBJ2-3; D not certain. The CDR3 runs to 14 residues. The germline gives CDR1 DFQATT, CDR2 SNEGSKA (reference sequence). V lost 0 bases and J lost 3, with 10 bases in between. CDR3 sequence reads: CSARDIEITDTQYF. The CDR3 DNA is TGCAGTGCTAGAGATATAGAAATTACAGATACGCAGTATTTT.

The gene calls are TRBV5-1 and TRBJ2-7; 10 bases are shared with TRBD2. Germline V gene data show CDR1 as SGHRS and CDR2 as YFSETQ. The junction had 5 bases not matched to a gene; V was cut back by 5 bases and J by 0 bases. This CDR3 is 15 amino acids long. As DNA, the CDR3 is TGCGCCAGCAGGGAAGGACTAGCGGTCTCCTACGAGCAGTACTTC. It translates to CASREGLAVSYEQYF.

This clonotype turned up a few times. The rearrangement joins TRBV7-2 to TRBJ1-1, with D tentatively TRBD1 (5 bases). Trimming removed 4 bases at V and 5 bases at J, with 11 bases between. Germline V gene data show CDR1 as SGHTA and CDR2 as FQGNSA. This CDR3 region has 13 residues. The CDR3 loop is CASSWQGYTEAFF. The CDR3 DNA sequence: TGTGCCAGCAGCTGGCAGGGATATACTGAAGCTTTCTTT.

This clonotype was detected a few times. The V and J genes are TRBV6-1 and TRBJ1-2; TRBD1 might be the D (5 bases). This CDR3 spans 15 amino acids. Germline loops: CDR1 MNHNS, CDR2 SASEGT. V lost 6 bases, J lost 0 bases, and 14 bases lay in between. The CDR3 DNA is TGTGCCAGCAGAGCAACAGGAGGAGCTAACTATGGCTACACCTTC. Its protein is CASRATGGANYGYTF.

This clonotype was found many times. V gene TRBV7-2 combines with J gene TRBJ1-2; D unresolved. The CDR3 totals 15 residues. V was cut by 1 base and J by 4 bases, with 13 bases left in between. Germline lookup yields CDR1 SGHTA and CDR2 FQGNSA. The CDR3 DNA reads TGTGCCAGCAGCTTAGACGGCAGCGTCGTCTATGGCTACACCTTC. It encodes CASSLDGSVVYGYTF. Drawing the rest from reference TRBV7-2 and TRBJ1-2, the complete variable domain is GAGVSQSPSNKVTEKGKDVELRCDPISGHTALYWYRQSLGQGLEFLIYFQGNSAPDKSGLPSDRFSAERTGGSVSTLTIQRTQQEDSAVYLCASSLDGSVVYGYTFGSGTRLTVV.

V usage is TRBV5-1 and J usage is TRBJ2-3, with a tentative D call TRBD1 (6 bases). The germline CDR1 and CDR2 sequences are SGHRS and YFSETQ. V lost 5 bases, J lost 2 bases, and 18 bases lay in between. CDR3 length: 16 residues. The CDR3 coding sequence is TGCGCCAGCAGTAAACCTAGGGGGATCTTCACAGATACGCAGTATTTT. This codes for CASSKPRGIFTDTQYF.

This clonotype has only a few counts. The chain recombines TRBV6-5 with TRBJ2-3; the match to TRBD1 covers 7 bases. The CDR3 length is 15 residues. V lost 1 base to trimming and J lost 0 bases; unmatched junction nucleotides: 1. The germline V gene encodes CDR1 MNHEY and CDR2 SVGAGI. For the CDR3, the DNA is TGTGCCAGCAGTTACTTGGGACAGAGCACAGATACGCAGTATTTT. Translating it yields CASSYLGQSTDTQYF.

The chain couples TRBV3-1 to TRBJ2-5; the D gene is possibly TRBD1 (6 bases). CDR1 and CDR2 from the germline V gene are LGHDT and YNNKEL (reference sequence). Trimming removed 4 bases from V and 5 bases from J, with 20 bases in between. The length of the CDR3 is 16 residues. The CDR3 region has the DNA TGTGCCAGCAGCCTTCCCCTCGTGGGGGCTCGGGAGACCCAGTACTTC. It codes for CASSLPLVGARETQYF.

This clonotype was detected many times. The chain combines TRBV10-3 with TRBJ2-5; weak D call: TRBD1 (6 bases). CDR1 and CDR2 (germline): ENHRY, SYGVKD. CDR3 size: 16 residues. The V and J ends lost 9 bases and 1 base respectively, with 21 bases between them. Here the CDR3 reads CAISSPGQPLQETQYF. In nucleotides, the CDR3 is TGTGCCATTTCTTCTCCGGGACAACCCCTCCAAGAGACCCAGTACTTC.

This clonotype occurred a few times. The chain joins TRBV30 to TRBJ2-3; D not certain. The germline V and J ends were trimmed by 3 bases and 1 base, with 2 bases remaining between them. The CDR3 spans 11 residues. The germline CDR1 and CDR2 sequences are GTSNPN and SVGIG (reference sequence). The CDR3 reads CAWSRTDTQYF. In DNA, the CDR3 is TGTGCCTGGAGCCGCACAGATACGCAGTATTTT.

This clonotype was recorded a few times. The chain uses TRBV28 and TRBJ2-6; perhaps TRBD2 as D (6 bases). Germline V gene sequence: CDR1 MDHEN, CDR2 SYDVKM. This CDR3 has 16 amino acids. V was trimmed by 10 bases and J by 0 bases, leaving 16 bases between them. CDR3 in DNA: TGTGCCACCGGGGGTGGGGCGATCTCTGGGGCCAACGTCCTGACTTTC. It translates to CATGGGAISGANVLTF.

Ten or more counts support this clonotype. The chain carries TRBV2 and TRBJ1-1; a weak D match, TRBD1 (5 bases). The V end lost 7 bases, the J end lost 2 bases, and 8 bases lay between the germline ends. Germline V CDR1 and CDR2: SNHLY, FYNNEI. The CDR3 sequence is 12 residues long. CDR3 protein: CASTGHNTEAFF. The CDR3 bases are TGTGCCAGCACTGGACATAACACTGAAGCTTTCTTT.

This clonotype was counted ten times or more. The chain couples TRBV5-1 to TRBJ2-1; TRBD2 agrees at 12 bases. CDR3 length: 16 amino acids. V gave up 3 bases and J gave up 6 bases; unmatched junction bases: 7. The germline V gene encodes CDR1 SGHRS and CDR2 YFSETQ. The CDR3 protein is CASSWTSGVFGNEQFF. CDR3 DNA: TGCGCCAGCAGCTGGACTAGCGGGGTGTTCGGCAATGAGCAGTTCTTC. The full variable domain, with the rest looked up from reference TRBV5-1 and TRBJ2-1, is KAGVTQTPRYLIKTRGQQVTLSCSPISGHRSVSWYQQTPGQGLQFLFEYFSETQRNKGNFPGRFSGRQFSNSRSEMNVSTLELGDSALYLCASSWTSGVFGNEQFFGPGTRLTVL.